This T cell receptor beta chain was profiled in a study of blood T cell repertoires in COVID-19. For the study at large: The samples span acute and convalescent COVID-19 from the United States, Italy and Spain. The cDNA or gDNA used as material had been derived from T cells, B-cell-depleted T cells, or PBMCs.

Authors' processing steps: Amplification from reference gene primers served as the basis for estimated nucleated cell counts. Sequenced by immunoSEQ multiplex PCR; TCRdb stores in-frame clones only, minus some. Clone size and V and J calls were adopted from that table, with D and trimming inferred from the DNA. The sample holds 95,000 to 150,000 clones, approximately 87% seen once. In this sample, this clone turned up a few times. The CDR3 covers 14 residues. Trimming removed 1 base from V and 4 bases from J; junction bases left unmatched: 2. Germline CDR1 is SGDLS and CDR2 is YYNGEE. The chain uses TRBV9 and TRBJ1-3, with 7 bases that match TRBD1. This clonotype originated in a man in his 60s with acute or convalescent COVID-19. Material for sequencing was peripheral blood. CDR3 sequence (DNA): TGTGCCAGCAGCGTACAGGGGGAAGGAAACACCATATATTTT. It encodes CASSVQGEGNTIYF.